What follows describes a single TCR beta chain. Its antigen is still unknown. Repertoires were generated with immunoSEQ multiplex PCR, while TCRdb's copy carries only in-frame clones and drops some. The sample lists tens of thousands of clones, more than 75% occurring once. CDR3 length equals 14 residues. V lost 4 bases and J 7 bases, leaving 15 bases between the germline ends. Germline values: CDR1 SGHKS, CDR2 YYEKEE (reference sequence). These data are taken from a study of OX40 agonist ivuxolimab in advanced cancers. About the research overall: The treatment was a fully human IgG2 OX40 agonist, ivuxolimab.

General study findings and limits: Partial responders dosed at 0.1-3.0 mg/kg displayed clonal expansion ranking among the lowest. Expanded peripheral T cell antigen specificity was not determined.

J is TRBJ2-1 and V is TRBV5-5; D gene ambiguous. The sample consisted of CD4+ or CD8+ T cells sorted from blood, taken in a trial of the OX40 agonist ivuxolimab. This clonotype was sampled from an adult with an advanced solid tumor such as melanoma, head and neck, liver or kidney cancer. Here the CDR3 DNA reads TGTGCCAGCAGCCCTTCACCACTTCGGAATGAGCAGTTCTTC. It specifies CASSPSPLRNEQFF.